This T cell receptor beta chain was retrieved from a study of spatial heterogeneity in lung cancer. Background on the study: Detection consistently yielded more beta chains than alpha chains. Findings of the study overall: Nonsynonymous mutation counts, ubiquitous and regional, were tracked by the respective counts of ubiquitous and regional expanded TCRs. It was found that expanded intratumoral alpha and beta TCR counts tracked tumor mutation counts.

This clonotype showed up many times. What it binds is unknown. Time point denoted: sample taken at primary tumor resection. Untreated early-stage non-small cell lung cancer patients, 72 in total, were the donors. Sequencing covered unsorted whole RNA taken from tumor, nontumor lung or frozen PBMC. The germline gives CDR1 SGHRS, CDR2 YFSETQ. This CDR3 region has 14 residues. V lost 0 bases and J lost 1, with 7 bases in between. MiXCR, run by TCRdb on the 5' RACE reads, gives a single entry per CDR3 protein. The sample yields 20,000 to 25,000 distinct CDR3 sequences, approximately 3% seen once. V gene TRBV5-1 combines with J gene TRBJ1-1; maybe TRBD1 (6 bases). The specimen comprised lung tumor tissue, sampled at surgery. This clonotype was sampled from a male donor with early-stage non-small cell lung cancer. In nucleotides, the CDR3 is TGCGCCAGCAGCTTGGACAGGGAGAACACTGAAGCTTTCTTT. This codes for CASSLDRENTEAFF.